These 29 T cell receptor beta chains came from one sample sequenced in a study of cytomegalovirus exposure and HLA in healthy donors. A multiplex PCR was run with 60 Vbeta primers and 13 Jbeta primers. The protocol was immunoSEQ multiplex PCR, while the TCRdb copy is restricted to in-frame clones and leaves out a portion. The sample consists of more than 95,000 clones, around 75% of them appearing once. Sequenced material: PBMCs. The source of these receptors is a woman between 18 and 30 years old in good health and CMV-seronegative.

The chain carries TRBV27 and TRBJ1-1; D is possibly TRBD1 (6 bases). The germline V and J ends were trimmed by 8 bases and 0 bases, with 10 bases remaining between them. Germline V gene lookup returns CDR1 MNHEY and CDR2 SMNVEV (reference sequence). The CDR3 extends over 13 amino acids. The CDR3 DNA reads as TGTGCCAGCTATGAGGGGGTGAACACTGAAGCTTTCTTT. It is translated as CASYEGVNTEAFF.

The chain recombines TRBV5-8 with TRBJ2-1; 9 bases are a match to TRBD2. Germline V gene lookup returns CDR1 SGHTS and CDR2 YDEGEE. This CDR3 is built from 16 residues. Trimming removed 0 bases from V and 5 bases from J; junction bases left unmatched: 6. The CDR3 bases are TGTGCCAGCAGCTTGGTGGGCGGGGGGGCCAACAATGAGCAGTTCTTC. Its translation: CASSLVGGGANNEQFF.

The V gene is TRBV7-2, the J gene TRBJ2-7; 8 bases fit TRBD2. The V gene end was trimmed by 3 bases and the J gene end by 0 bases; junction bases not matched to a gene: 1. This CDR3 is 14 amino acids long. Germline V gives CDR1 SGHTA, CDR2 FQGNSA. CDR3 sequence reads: CASSLAGGSYEQYF. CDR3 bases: TGTGCCAGCAGCTTGGCGGGGGGCTCCTACGAGCAGTACTTC.

CDR3 sequence reads: CATSAGGVQPQHF. DNA of the CDR3: TGTGCCACCAGCGCGGGGGGGGTTCAGCCCCAGCATTTT. The gene calls are TRBV15 and TRBJ1-5; D may be TRBD1 (5 bases). Germline V gives CDR1 LNHNV, CDR2 YYDKDF (reference sequence). V lost 5 bases and J 6 bases, leaving 11 bases between the germline ends. The length of the CDR3 is 13 residues.

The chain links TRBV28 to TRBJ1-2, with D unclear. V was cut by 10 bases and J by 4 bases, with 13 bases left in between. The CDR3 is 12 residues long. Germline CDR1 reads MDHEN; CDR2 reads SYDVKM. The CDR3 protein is CATSPGSYGYTF. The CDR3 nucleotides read TGTGCCACCTCACCGGGAAGCTATGGCTACACCTTC.

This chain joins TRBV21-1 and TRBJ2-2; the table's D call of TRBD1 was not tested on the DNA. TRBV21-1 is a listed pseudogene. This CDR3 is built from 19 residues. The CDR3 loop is CASSKARGRQEENTGELFF. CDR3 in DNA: TGTGCCAGCAGCAAAGCCAGAGGAAGACAGGAGGAGAACACCGGGGAGCTGTTTTTT.

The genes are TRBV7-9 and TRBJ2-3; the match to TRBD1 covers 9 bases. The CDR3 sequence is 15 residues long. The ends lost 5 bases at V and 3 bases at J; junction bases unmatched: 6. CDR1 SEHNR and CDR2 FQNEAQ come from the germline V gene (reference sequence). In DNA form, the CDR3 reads TGTGCCAGCAGCCCCCGGGACAGGGTGACAGATACGCAGTATTTT. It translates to CASSPRDRVTDTQYF.

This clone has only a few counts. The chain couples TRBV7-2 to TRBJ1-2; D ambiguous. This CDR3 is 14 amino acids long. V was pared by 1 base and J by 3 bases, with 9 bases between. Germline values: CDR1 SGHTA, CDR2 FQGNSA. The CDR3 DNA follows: TGTGCCAGCAGCTTAGATCCCCAGGACTATGGCTACACCTTC. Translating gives CASSLDPQDYGYTF. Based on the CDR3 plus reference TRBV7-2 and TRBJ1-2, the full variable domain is GAGVSQSPSNKVTEKGKDVELRCDPISGHTALYWYRQSLGQGLEFLIYFQGNSAPDKSGLPSDRFSAERTGGSVSTLTIQRTQQEDSAVYLCASSLDPQDYGYTFGSGTRLTVV.

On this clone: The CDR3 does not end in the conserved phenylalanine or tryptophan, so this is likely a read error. In nucleotides, the CDR3 is TGTGCCTGGAGTGTTCCGACAGGGAATTACGAAAAACTGTTTGTT. This translates into CAWSVPTGNYEKLFV. The J gene is TRBJ1-4, the V gene TRBV30; 7 bases are a match to TRBD1. V shed 0 bases, J shed 8 bases, and the junction held 9 bases outside the gene matches. This CDR3 has 15 amino acids. Germline values: CDR1 GTSNPN, CDR2 SVGIG (reference sequence).

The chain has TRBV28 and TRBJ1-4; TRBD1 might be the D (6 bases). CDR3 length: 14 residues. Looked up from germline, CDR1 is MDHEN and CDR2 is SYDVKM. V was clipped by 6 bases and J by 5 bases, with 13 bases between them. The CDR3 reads CASSRAGVNEKLFF. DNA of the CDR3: TGTGCCAGCAGCCGGGCAGGGGTGAATGAAAAACTGTTTTTT.

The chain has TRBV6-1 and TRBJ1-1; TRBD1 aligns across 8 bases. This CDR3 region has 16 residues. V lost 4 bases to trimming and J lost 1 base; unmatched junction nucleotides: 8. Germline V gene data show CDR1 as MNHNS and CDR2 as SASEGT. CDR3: CASSALPGTGNTEAFF. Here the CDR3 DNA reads TGTGCCAGCAGTGCCCTTCCCGGGACAGGGAACACTGAAGCTTTCTTT.

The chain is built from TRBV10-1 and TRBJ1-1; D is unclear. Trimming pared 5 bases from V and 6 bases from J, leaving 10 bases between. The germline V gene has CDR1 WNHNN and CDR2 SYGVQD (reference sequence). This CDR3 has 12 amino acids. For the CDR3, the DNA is TGCGCCAGCAGTTCTTTATCGTCTGAAGCTTTCTTT. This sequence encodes CASSSLSSEAFF.

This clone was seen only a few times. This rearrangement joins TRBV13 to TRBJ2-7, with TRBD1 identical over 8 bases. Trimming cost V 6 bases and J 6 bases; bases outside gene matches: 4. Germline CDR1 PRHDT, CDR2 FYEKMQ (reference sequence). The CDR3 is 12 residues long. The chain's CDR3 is CASRVRGREQYF. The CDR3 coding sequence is TGTGCCAGCAGAGTCAGGGGGCGCGAGCAGTACTTC.

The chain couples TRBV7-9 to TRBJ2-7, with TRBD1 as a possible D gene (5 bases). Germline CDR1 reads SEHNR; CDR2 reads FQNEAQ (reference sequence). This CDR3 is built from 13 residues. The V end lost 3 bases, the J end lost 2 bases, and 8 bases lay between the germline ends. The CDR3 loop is CASSLGRAYEQYF. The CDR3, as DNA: TGTGCCAGCAGCTTGGGCAGGGCCTACGAGCAGTACTTC. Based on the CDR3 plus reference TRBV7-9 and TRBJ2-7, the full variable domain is DTGVSQNPRHKITKRGQNVTFRCDPISEHNRLYWYRQTLGQGPEFLTYFQNEAQLEKSRLLSDRFSAERPKGSFSTLEIQRTEQGDSAMYLCASSLGRAYEQYFGPGTRLTVT.

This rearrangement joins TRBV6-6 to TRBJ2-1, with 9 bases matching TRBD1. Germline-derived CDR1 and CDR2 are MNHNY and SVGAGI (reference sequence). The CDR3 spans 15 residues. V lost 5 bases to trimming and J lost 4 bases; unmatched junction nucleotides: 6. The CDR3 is CASSTDRGSYNEQFF. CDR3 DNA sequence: TGTGCCAGCAGTACCGACAGGGGGTCTTACAATGAGCAGTTCTTC.

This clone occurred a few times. CDR3 bases: TGTGCCAGCGGGCTAGCGGGGGCCCAAAGCTCCTACAATGAGCAGTTCTTC. It translates to CASGLAGAQSSYNEQFF. The rearrangement links TRBV27 to TRBJ2-1, with 10 bases matching TRBD2. The CDR3 consists of 17 residues. V lost 8 bases to trimming and J lost 0 bases; unmatched junction nucleotides: 10. Germline V gives CDR1 MNHEY, CDR2 SMNVEV (reference sequence).

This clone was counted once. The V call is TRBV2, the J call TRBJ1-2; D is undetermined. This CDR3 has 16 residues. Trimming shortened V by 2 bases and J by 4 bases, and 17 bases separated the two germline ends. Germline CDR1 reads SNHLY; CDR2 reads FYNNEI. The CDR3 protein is CASSEWAGLGGYGYTF. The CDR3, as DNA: TGTGCCAGCAGTGAATGGGCCGGACTGGGTGGCTATGGCTACACCTTC.

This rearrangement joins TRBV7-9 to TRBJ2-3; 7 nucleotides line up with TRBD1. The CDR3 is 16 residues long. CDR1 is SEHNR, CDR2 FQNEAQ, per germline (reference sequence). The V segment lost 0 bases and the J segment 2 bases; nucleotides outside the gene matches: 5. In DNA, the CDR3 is TGTGCCAGCAGCTTAGCGGGACAGCTAAACACAGATACGCAGTATTTT. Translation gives CASSLAGQLNTDTQYF. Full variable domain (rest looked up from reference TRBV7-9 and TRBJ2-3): DTGVSQNPRHKITKRGQNVTFRCDPISEHNRLYWYRQTLGQGPEFLTYFQNEAQLEKSRLLSDRFSAERPKGSFSTLEIQRTEQGDSAMYLCASSLAGQLNTDTQYFGPGTRLTVL.

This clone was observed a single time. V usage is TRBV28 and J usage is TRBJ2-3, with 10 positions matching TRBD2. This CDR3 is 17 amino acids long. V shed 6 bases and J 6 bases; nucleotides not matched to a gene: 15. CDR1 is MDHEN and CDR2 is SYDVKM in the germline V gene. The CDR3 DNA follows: TGTGCCAGCAGCCATCAGGGGAGCGGGGGGGCGTGGGATACGCAGTATTTT. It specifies CASSHQGSGGAWDTQYF.

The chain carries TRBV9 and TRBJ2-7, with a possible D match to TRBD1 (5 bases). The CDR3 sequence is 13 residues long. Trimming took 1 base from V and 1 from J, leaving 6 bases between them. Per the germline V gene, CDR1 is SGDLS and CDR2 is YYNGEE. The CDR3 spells CASSVRQSYEQYF. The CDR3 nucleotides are TGTGCCAGCAGCGTACGACAGTCCTACGAGCAGTACTTC.

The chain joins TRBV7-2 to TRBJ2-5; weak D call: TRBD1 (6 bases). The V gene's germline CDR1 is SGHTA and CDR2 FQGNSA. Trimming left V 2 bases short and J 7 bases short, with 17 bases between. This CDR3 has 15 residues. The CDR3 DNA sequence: TGTGCCAGCAGCTTATTCGGACCTCCCAGGGGGACCCAGTACTTC. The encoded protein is CASSLFGPPRGTQYF.

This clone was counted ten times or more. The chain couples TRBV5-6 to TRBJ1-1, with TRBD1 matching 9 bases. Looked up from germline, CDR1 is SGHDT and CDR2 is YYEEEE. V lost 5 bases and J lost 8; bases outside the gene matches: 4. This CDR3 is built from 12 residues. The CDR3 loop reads CASRRTGGEAFF. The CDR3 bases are TGTGCCAGCAGGCGAACAGGGGGCGAAGCTTTCTTT.

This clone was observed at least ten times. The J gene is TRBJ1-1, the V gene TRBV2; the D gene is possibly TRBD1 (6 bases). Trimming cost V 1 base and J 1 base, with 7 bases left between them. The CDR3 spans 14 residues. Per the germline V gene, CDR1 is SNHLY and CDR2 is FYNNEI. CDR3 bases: TGTGCCAGCAGTGAAGGGACAGCGAACACTGAAGCTTTCTTT. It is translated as CASSEGTANTEAFF.

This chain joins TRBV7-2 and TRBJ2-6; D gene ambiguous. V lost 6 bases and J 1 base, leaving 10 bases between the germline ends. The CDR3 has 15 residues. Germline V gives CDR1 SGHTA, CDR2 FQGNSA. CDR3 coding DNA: TGTGCCAGCAGTCCGACTTTTTCTGGGGCCAACGTCCTGACTTTC. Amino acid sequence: CASSPTFSGANVLTF.

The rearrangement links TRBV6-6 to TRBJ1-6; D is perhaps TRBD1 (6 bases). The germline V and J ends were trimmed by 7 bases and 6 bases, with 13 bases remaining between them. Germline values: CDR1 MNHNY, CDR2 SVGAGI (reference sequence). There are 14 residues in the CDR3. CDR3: CASTYGGPNSPLHF. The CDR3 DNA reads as TGTGCCAGCACCTACGGGGGGCCTAATTCACCCCTCCACTTT.

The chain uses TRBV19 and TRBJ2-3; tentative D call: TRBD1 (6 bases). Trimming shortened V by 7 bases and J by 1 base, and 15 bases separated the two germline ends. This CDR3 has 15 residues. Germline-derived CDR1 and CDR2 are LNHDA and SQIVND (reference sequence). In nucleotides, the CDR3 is TGTGCCAGTACCTCTTGGGCAGGGGGCACAGATACGCAGTATTTT. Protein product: CASTSWAGGTDTQYF.

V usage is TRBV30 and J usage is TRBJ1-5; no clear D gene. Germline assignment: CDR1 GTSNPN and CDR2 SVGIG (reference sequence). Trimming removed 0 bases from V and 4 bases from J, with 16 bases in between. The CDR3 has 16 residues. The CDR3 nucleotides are TGTGCCTGGAGTGTACAGTGGGGAGTAAGGAATCAGCCCCAGCATTTT. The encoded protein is CAWSVQWGVRNQPQHF.

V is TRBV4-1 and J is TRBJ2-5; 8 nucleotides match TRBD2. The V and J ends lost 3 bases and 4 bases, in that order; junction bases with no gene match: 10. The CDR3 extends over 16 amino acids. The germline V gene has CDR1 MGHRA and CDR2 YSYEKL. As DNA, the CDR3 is TGCGCCAGCAGCCAGAGAGTTTCGGGGGGGATAGAGACCCAGTACTTC. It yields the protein CASSQRVSGGIETQYF.

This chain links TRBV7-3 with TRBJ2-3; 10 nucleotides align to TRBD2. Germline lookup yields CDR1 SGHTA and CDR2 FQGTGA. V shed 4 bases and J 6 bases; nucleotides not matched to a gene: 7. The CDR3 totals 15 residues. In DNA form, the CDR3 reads TGTGCCAGCAGCTACACTAGCGGGGCTGCCGATACGCAGTATTTT. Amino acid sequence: CASSYTSGAADTQYF.